Below are 13 T cell receptor beta chains sequenced from a single sample in a study of control samples from healthy donors and cancer patients. Sequencing used immunoSEQ multiplex PCR; TCRdb keeps in-frame clones, though not all of them. The data show some 140,000 clones, approximately 94% seen once. Sequences were obtained from blood. These receptors originate from a man aged 35 to 55 in good health.

The chain joins TRBV23-1 to TRBJ2-5; D call uncertain. TRBV23-1 is an ORF, with its function uncertain. V dropped 3 bases and J dropped 2 bases, with 10 bases sitting between them. The CDR3 spans 14 residues. The CDR3: CASSHRNPQETQYF. The CDR3 coding sequence is TGCGCCAGCAGTCATCGAAACCCACAAGAGACCCAGTACTTC.

The chain employs TRBV7-9 and TRBJ2-1, with TRBD1 identical over 7 bases. J was trimmed by 6 bases and V by 4 bases; bases with no gene match: 12. Germline CDR1 reads SEHNR; CDR2 reads FQNEAQ (reference sequence). This CDR3 region has 16 residues. The CDR3 reads CASSSGIGGAVNEQFF. In nucleotides, the CDR3 is TGTGCCAGCAGCTCGGGGATAGGGGGCGCGGTCAATGAGCAGTTCTTC. Looking up the rest from reference TRBV7-9 and TRBJ2-1 gives the full variable domain: DTGVSQNPRHKITKRGQNVTFRCDPISEHNRLYWYRQTLGQGPEFLTYFQNEAQLEKSRLLSDRFSAERPKGSFSTLEIQRTEQGDSAMYLCASSSGIGGAVNEQFFGPGTRLTVL.

The CDR3 DNA is TGTGCCAGCAGTTACAACGGGCGGGACACCGGGGAGCTGTTTTTT. This sequence encodes CASSYNGRDTGELFF. The chain has TRBV6-6 and TRBJ2-2, with D perhaps matching TRBD2 (5 bases). V shed 2 bases and J shed 3 bases, with 10 bases lying between them. The CDR3 runs to 15 residues. Looked up from germline, CDR1 is MNHNY and CDR2 is SVGAGI (reference sequence).

The V gene is TRBV10-2, the J gene TRBJ2-2; 7 bases are shared with TRBD1. The CDR3 has 11 amino acids. V lost 9 bases and J lost 6; bases outside the gene matches: 1. From germline, CDR1 is WSHSY and CDR2 SAAADI. The CDR3 protein is CASQGAGELFF. CDR3 sequence (DNA): TGCGCCAGTCAGGGGGCCGGGGAGCTGTTTTTT.

This chain uses TRBV10-2 with TRBJ2-3; D not resolved. Germline CDR1 WSHSY, CDR2 SAAADI. CDR3 length: 17 amino acids. Trimming cost V 0 bases and J 0 bases, with 13 bases left between them. The CDR3: CASSESDRHTSTDTQYF. CDR3 DNA sequence: TGCGCCAGCAGTGAGTCGGATCGTCACACCAGCACAGATACGCAGTATTTT.

The chain carries TRBV29-1 and TRBJ1-1; D is possibly TRBD1 (5 bases). Trimming removed 7 bases at V and 0 bases at J, with 15 bases between. The CDR3 has 14 amino acids. The V gene's germline CDR1 is SQVTM and CDR2 ANQGSEA. The CDR3 nucleotides read TGCAGCGGGGGGACCGACCCGGTGAACACTGAAGCTTTCTTT. As protein: CSGGTDPVNTEAFF.

The chain has TRBV5-4 and TRBJ2-5, with 7 bases fitting TRBD1. CDR3 length equals 14 residues. Looked up from germline, CDR1 is SGHNT and CDR2 is YYREEE (reference sequence). V trimming: 3 bases; J trimming: 2 bases; junction bases outside the gene matches: 4. The CDR3 region is CASSSAGGQETQYF. The CDR3, as DNA: TGTGCCAGCAGCTCGGCAGGGGGTCAAGAGACCCAGTACTTC.

This chain uses TRBV12-3 or TRBV12-4 with TRBJ1-1, with D hard to call. Trimming took 7 bases from V and 0 from J, leaving 9 bases between them. The CDR3 totals 13 residues. Here the CDR3 DNA reads TGTGCCAGCATGTTACAGTTGAACACTGAAGCTTTCTTT. This encodes CASMLQLNTEAFF.

The rearrangement links TRBV6-5 to TRBJ1-5, with a tentative D call TRBD1 (6 bases). CDR3 length equals 13 residues. V dropped 0 bases and J dropped 7 bases, with 7 bases sitting between them. CDR1 and CDR2 from the germline V gene are MNHEY and SVGAGI. The CDR3 reads CASSYSRGQPQHF. The CDR3 nucleotides read TGTGCCAGCAGTTACTCTAGGGGGCAGCCCCAGCATTTT.

This clone showed up just once. The chain is built from TRBV3-1 (or the pseudogene TRBV3-2) and TRBJ2-1; 7 nucleotides match TRBD2. V was pared by 4 bases and J by 4 bases, with 7 bases of the junction left unmatched. The CDR3 spans 15 residues. Per germline, CDR1 LGHDT and CDR2 YNNKEL (reference sequence). The CDR3 here is CASSPVGGIYNEQFF. The DNA for the CDR3 is TGTGCCAGCAGCCCAGTCGGGGGGATTTACAATGAGCAGTTCTTC.

This chain uses TRBV19 with TRBJ1-1, with D unresolved. V gave up 10 bases and J gave up 1 base, with 16 bases separating them. This CDR3 spans 14 amino acids. Germline CDR1 and CDR2: LNHDA and SQIVND (reference sequence). CDR3 in amino acids: CATREENRNTEAFF. The CDR3, as DNA: TGTGCCACCCGGGAAGAGAACAGGAACACTGAAGCTTTCTTT.

This chain uses TRBV10-2 with TRBJ1-1; D is unclear. V lost 4 bases and J lost 6, with 12 bases in between. CDR1 is WSHSY and CDR2 is SAAADI in the germline V gene. This CDR3 region has 13 residues. The CDR3 spells CASSANLGSEAFF. The CDR3 bases are TGCGCCAGCAGTGCTAATCTCGGGTCTGAAGCTTTCTTT.

The chain couples TRBV27 to TRBJ1-1; D is undetermined. The V and J ends lost 5 bases and 2 bases respectively, with 12 bases between them. Germline V lookup: CDR1 MNHEY, CDR2 SMNVEV (reference sequence). The CDR3 is 14 residues long. The DNA of the CDR3 is TGTGCCAGCAGTCGAAGGAGCCTTAACACTGAAGCTTTCTTT. It translates to CASSRRSLNTEAFF.